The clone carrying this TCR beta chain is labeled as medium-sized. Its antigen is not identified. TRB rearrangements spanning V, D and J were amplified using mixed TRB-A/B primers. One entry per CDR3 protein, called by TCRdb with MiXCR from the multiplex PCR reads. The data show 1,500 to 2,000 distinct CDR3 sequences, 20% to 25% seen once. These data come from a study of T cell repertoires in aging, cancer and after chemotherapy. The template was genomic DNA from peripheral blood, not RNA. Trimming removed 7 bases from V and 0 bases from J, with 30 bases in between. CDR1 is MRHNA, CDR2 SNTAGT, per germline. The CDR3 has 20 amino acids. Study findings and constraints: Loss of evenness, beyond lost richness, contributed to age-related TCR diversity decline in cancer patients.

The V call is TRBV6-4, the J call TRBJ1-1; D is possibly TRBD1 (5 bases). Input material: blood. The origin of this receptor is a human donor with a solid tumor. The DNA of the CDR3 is TGTGCCAGCATTTGGTACTTCCCCCCGGGAAAAGGGGACCTGAACACTGAAGCTTTCTTT. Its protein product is CASIWYFPPGKGDLNTEAFF.